The 21 T cell receptor beta chains in this list originate from one sample, sequenced in a study. MiXCR was run by TCRdb on the RT-PCR reads, yielding one entry per CDR3 protein. Among about 680,000 distinct CDR3 sequences, 11% to 15% were seen once, and the ten largest hold 3.6%. Sequencing was done on a sample of memory CD4+ T cells from blood. The receptors were sampled from a female donor in good health, serving as a healthy control.

This clonotype has only a few counts. V is TRBV6-2 or TRBV6-3 and J is TRBJ2-2; D is uncertain. Germline V gives CDR1 MNHEY, CDR2 SVGEGT. The V and J ends lost 2 bases and 5 bases respectively, with 9 bases between them. The CDR3 contains 14 residues. The CDR3 bases are TGTGCCAGCAGTTACGTGTGGGAAACCGGGGAGCTGTTTTTT. Residues: CASSYVWETGELFF.

The chain is built from TRBV20-1 and TRBJ2-7, with 10 bases that match TRBD2. Germline values: CDR1 DFQATT, CDR2 SNEGSKA (reference sequence). Trimming took 3 bases from V and 3 from J; bases not matched to a gene: 11. CDR3 length: 16 residues. The DNA of the CDR3 is TGCAGTGCTAGTGACGCCGGGACTAGCGCCTTCTACGAGCAGTACTTC. Its translation is CSASDAGTSAFYEQYF.

The gene calls are TRBV12-3 or TRBV12-4 and TRBJ1-4; maybe TRBD1 (5 bases). The CDR3 contains 15 residues. Trimming pared 0 bases from V and 7 bases from J, leaving 12 bases between. The CDR3 here is CASSLAGGSFEKLFF. The CDR3 DNA is TGTGCCAGCAGTTTAGCCGGGGGGTCGTTTGAAAAACTGTTTTTT.

The chain links TRBV24-1 to TRBJ1-1; possible D gene TRBD1, 6 bases. V was trimmed by 0 bases and J by 6 bases, leaving 13 bases between them. CDR1 and CDR2 from the germline V gene are KGHDR and SFDVKD. The CDR3 sequence is 15 residues long. The CDR3 DNA sequence: TGTGCCACCAGTGATTTGGAGGGGGGACGACCTGAAGCTTTCTTT. Its protein product is CATSDLEGGRPEAFF.

For the CDR3, the DNA is TGTGCCAGCAGCTTAATGGGTGGGACAGGGGGAGACGAGCAGTACTTC. The encoded protein is CASSLMGGTGGDEQYF. V gene TRBV11-2 combines with J gene TRBJ2-7; TRBD1 aligns across 11 bases. Unmatched junction bases numbered 8, after V lost 2 bases and J lost 5 bases. CDR1 is SGHAT and CDR2 is FQNNGV in the germline V gene. The CDR3 is made up of 16 amino acids.

This clonotype came up a few times. J is TRBJ2-5 and V is TRBV28, with 9 bases aligning to TRBD1. The CDR3 loop spans 14 amino acids. Germline CDR1 MDHEN, CDR2 SYDVKM. V lost 6 bases, J lost 7 bases, and 9 bases stayed unmatched. This CDR3 reads CASSPPGTGWTQYF. In DNA, the CDR3 is TGTGCCAGCAGCCCGCCCGGGACAGGGTGGACCCAGTACTTC.

The table lists this clonotype with many counts. The chain uses TRBV12-3 or TRBV12-4 and TRBJ2-7; 9 positions agree with TRBD1. The CDR3 loop spans 13 amino acids. Losses at the gene ends were 6 bases for V and 6 bases for J; bases not matched to a gene: 6. The CDR3 bases are TGTGCCAGCAGGCACAGGGGGCTCAGCGAGCAGTACTTC. Protein sequence: CASRHRGLSEQYF.

This clonotype was seen a handful of times. This chain uses TRBV20-1 with TRBJ1-5; a possible D gene is TRBD1 (5 bases). Germline CDR1 reads DFQATT; CDR2 reads SNEGSKA (reference sequence). Trimming took 0 bases from V and 0 from J, leaving 12 bases between them. This CDR3 has 16 residues. The CDR3 DNA sequence: TGCAGTGCTAGAGATAACCGCCAGGGTAGCAATCAGCCCCAGCATTTT. Translation gives CSARDNRQGSNQPQHF.

This sequence joins TRBV3-1 and TRBJ1-1; no firm D call. This CDR3 has 13 residues. Germline values: CDR1 LGHDT, CDR2 YNNKEL (reference sequence). V gave up 0 bases and J gave up 7 bases, with 9 bases separating them. The CDR3 DNA is TGTGCCAGCAGCCAAGAGACACCCCTTGAAGCTTTCTTT. Protein sequence: CASSQETPLEAFF.

V is TRBV7-9 and J is TRBJ1-5; D not resolved. Trimming took off 8 bases at V and 4 bases at J, with 18 bases between the two ends. Germline V gene lookup returns CDR1 SEHNR and CDR2 FQNEAQ (reference sequence). The CDR3 spans 15 residues. CDR3 in amino acids: CASAVGGNLNQPQHF. DNA for the CDR3: TGTGCCAGCGCCGTTGGTGGGAACTTAAATCAGCCCCAGCATTTT.

J is TRBJ2-7 and V is TRBV20-1; no definite D call. This CDR3 has 13 residues. CDR1 and CDR2 from the germline V gene are DFQATT and SNEGSKA (reference sequence). V lost 6 bases and J 5 bases, leaving 17 bases between the germline ends. CDR3 sequence (DNA): TGCAGTGCCAGCCCTACTGGTGGCAACGAGCAGTACTTC. Translated, it gives CSASPTGGNEQYF.

This clonotype was detected a few times. The chain couples TRBV6-2 or TRBV6-3 to TRBJ2-1, with 7 bases fitting TRBD2. The germline V gene has CDR1 MNHEY and CDR2 SVGEGT. The CDR3 spans 16 residues. The V gene end was trimmed by 4 bases and the J gene end by 8 bases; junction bases not matched to a gene: 14. This CDR3 is CASSSRPGLQGHEQFF. DNA for the CDR3: TGTGCCAGCAGTTCTCGCCCGGGACTACAAGGTCATGAGCAGTTCTTC.

This chain uses TRBV5-1 with TRBJ1-2, with a tentative D call TRBD1 (6 bases). CDR3 length equals 14 residues. The V end lost 2 bases, the J end lost 3 bases, and 11 bases lay between the germline ends. Germline lookup yields CDR1 SGHRS and CDR2 YFSETQ. Here the CDR3 reads CASSFSGDDYGYTF. In DNA, the CDR3 is TGCGCCAGCAGCTTTTCAGGGGACGACTATGGCTACACCTTC.

The chain links TRBV9 to TRBJ2-3; D tentatively fits TRBD1 or TRBD2 (5 bases each). The length of the CDR3 is 15 residues. V lost 2 bases and J 0 bases, leaving 10 bases between the germline ends. CDR1 SGDLS and CDR2 YYNGEE come from the germline V gene. The CDR3 nucleotides are TGTGCCAGCAGCGTGGGGACCCCTAGCACAGATACGCAGTATTTT. This sequence encodes CASSVGTPSTDTQYF.

The chain combines TRBV7-2 with TRBJ2-1, with a tentative D call TRBD1 (6 bases). The CDR3 consists of 14 residues. CDR1 SGHTA and CDR2 FQGNSA come from the germline V gene. Trimming removed 2 bases from V and 15 bases from J, with 20 bases in between. The CDR3 bases are TGTGCCAGCAGCTTATTTGCGGACAGCCGATGGGGGTTCTTC. Its translation: CASSLFADSRWGFF.

This clonotype was seen a few times. The gene calls are TRBV4-1 and TRBJ2-7; D possibly matches TRBD1 or TRBD2 (5 bases each). V was shortened by 2 bases and J by 0 bases, with 14 bases between the two germline ends. Germline V CDR1 and CDR2: MGHRA, YSYEKL. CDR3 length: 16 residues. In DNA form, the CDR3 reads TGCGCCAGCAGCCAACCCGGGACCGAGAGCTCCTACGAGCAGTACTTC. This gives the protein CASSQPGTESSYEQYF.

The rearrangement links TRBV5-1 to TRBJ2-1; 9 positions agree with TRBD2. Germline CDR1 and CDR2: SGHRS and YFSETQ. The length of the CDR3 is 15 residues. Losses at the gene ends were 5 bases for V and 0 bases for J; bases not matched to a gene: 3. The CDR3 region is CASRRLADSYNEQFF. DNA for the CDR3: TGCGCCAGCAGGAGACTAGCGGACTCCTACAATGAGCAGTTCTTC.

This clonotype was observed many times. The chain carries TRBV7-9 and TRBJ1-2; D not resolved. CDR3 length: 14 residues. Trimming cost V 1 base and J 7 bases, with 13 bases left between them. Germline V lookup: CDR1 SEHNR, CDR2 FQNEAQ (reference sequence). Here the CDR3 DNA reads TGTGCCAGCAGCTTAGGGGCCGGGTCCGCTGGCTACACCTTC. Amino acids: CASSLGAGSAGYTF.

The chain has TRBV27 and TRBJ2-7; tentative D call: TRBD1 (6 bases). Germline values: CDR1 MNHEY, CDR2 SMNVEV (reference sequence). The length of the CDR3 is 15 residues. V was trimmed by 6 bases and J by 0 bases, leaving 15 bases between them. CDR3 nucleotides: TGTGCCAGCAGACTCGGACAGTCGAGCTCCTACGAGCAGTACTTC. Its translation: CASRLGQSSSYEQYF.

This clonotype was observed many times. The chain combines TRBV12-3 or TRBV12-4 with TRBJ2-7; TRBD1 aligns across 9 bases. With V trimmed by 3 bases and J by 6 bases, 6 bases remained unmatched. CDR3 length: 14 residues. The CDR3 DNA follows: TGTGCCAGCAGTTTCGGACAGGGGCTGGTCGAGCAGTACTTC. Its protein is CASSFGQGLVEQYF.

In this sample, this clonotype turned up once. The rearrangement links TRBV20-1 to TRBJ2-2; 14 nucleotides match TRBD2. The germline gives CDR1 DFQATT, CDR2 SNEGSKA (reference sequence). V was clipped by 2 bases and J by 4 bases; unmatched bases: 15. CDR3 length equals 20 residues. CDR3 amino acids: CSARLIKGTSGSDSTGELFF. DNA of the CDR3: TGCAGTGCTAGACTGATAAAAGGGACTAGCGGGAGCGATAGCACCGGGGAGCTGTTTTTT.